Shown below are 4 T cell receptor beta chains from a single sample sequenced in a study of cytomegalovirus exposure and HLA in healthy donors. It was with 60 Vbeta and 13 Jbeta primers that the PCR ran. This table comes from immunoSEQ multiplex PCR, and its TCRdb copy is limited to in-frame clones, with some not included. The sample has 130,000 or so clones; more than 65% are singletons. The sequencing sample was made of PBMCs. The receptor source for this set is a woman younger than 35 in good health and CMV-seropositive.

V usage is TRBV5-1 and J usage is TRBJ2-7; TRBD1 agrees at 12 bases. The length of the CDR3 is 15 residues. Germline loops: CDR1 SGHRS, CDR2 YFSETQ. Trimming took 4 bases from V and 3 from J; bases not matched to a gene: 5. CDR3 in DNA: TGCGCCAGCAGCGCTGGGACAGGGGGCGGCTACGAGCAGTACTTC. Translation: CASSAGTGGGYEQYF.

J is TRBJ2-1 and V is TRBV29-1; D may be TRBD2 (7 bases). This CDR3 region has 12 residues. The V gene lost 4 bases and the J gene lost 6 bases, with 10 bases spanning the gap. Germline V gives CDR1 SQVTM, CDR2 ANQGSEA. DNA of the CDR3: TGCAGCGTTGCTAGGGGGGGCAATGAGCAGTTCTTC. Translation: CSVARGGNEQFF.

The CDR3 here is CASSLASTSGGWETQYF. The CDR3 nucleotides are TGTGCCAGCAGCTTAGCGTCCACTAGCGGGGGCTGGGAGACCCAGTACTTC. J is TRBJ2-5 and V is TRBV7-9, with 11 positions matching TRBD2. This CDR3 region has 17 residues. Germline V gene sequence: CDR1 SEHNR, CDR2 FQNEAQ (reference sequence). Losses at the gene ends were 0 bases for V and 5 bases for J; bases not matched to a gene: 8.

The chain is built from TRBV25-1 and TRBJ1-3; no definite D call. Germline loops: CDR1 MGHDK, CDR2 SYGVNS. V was trimmed by 1 base and J by 4 bases, leaving 14 bases between them. This CDR3 has 16 amino acids. CDR3 in amino acids: CASSESLSGSGNTIYF. In DNA, the CDR3 is TGTGCCAGCAGTGAATCCCTGAGTGGTTCAGGAAACACCATATATTTT.